This TCR beta chain came from a study of shared clonotypes between healthy human individuals. CDR1 and CDR2 (germline): SGHVS, FQNEAQ. This CDR3 comprises 15 residues. Repertoires were generated with immunoSEQ multiplex PCR, while TCRdb's copy carries only in-frame clones and drops some. The sample consists of around 180,000 clones, 85% to 95% of them appearing once. The sequencing input was naive CD4+ T cells sorted from blood. Subset described: CD45RA+ positively selected. This chain uses TRBV7-8 with TRBJ2-5; D not certain. The DNA end is more similar to TRBJ2-7, so the J call may be wrong. This clonotype was obtained from a young woman in good health. This chain's CDR3 is CASSDKRVSAYEQYF. DNA of the CDR3: TGTGCCAGCAGCGATAAAAGGGTCTCGGCCTACGAGCAGTACTTC.